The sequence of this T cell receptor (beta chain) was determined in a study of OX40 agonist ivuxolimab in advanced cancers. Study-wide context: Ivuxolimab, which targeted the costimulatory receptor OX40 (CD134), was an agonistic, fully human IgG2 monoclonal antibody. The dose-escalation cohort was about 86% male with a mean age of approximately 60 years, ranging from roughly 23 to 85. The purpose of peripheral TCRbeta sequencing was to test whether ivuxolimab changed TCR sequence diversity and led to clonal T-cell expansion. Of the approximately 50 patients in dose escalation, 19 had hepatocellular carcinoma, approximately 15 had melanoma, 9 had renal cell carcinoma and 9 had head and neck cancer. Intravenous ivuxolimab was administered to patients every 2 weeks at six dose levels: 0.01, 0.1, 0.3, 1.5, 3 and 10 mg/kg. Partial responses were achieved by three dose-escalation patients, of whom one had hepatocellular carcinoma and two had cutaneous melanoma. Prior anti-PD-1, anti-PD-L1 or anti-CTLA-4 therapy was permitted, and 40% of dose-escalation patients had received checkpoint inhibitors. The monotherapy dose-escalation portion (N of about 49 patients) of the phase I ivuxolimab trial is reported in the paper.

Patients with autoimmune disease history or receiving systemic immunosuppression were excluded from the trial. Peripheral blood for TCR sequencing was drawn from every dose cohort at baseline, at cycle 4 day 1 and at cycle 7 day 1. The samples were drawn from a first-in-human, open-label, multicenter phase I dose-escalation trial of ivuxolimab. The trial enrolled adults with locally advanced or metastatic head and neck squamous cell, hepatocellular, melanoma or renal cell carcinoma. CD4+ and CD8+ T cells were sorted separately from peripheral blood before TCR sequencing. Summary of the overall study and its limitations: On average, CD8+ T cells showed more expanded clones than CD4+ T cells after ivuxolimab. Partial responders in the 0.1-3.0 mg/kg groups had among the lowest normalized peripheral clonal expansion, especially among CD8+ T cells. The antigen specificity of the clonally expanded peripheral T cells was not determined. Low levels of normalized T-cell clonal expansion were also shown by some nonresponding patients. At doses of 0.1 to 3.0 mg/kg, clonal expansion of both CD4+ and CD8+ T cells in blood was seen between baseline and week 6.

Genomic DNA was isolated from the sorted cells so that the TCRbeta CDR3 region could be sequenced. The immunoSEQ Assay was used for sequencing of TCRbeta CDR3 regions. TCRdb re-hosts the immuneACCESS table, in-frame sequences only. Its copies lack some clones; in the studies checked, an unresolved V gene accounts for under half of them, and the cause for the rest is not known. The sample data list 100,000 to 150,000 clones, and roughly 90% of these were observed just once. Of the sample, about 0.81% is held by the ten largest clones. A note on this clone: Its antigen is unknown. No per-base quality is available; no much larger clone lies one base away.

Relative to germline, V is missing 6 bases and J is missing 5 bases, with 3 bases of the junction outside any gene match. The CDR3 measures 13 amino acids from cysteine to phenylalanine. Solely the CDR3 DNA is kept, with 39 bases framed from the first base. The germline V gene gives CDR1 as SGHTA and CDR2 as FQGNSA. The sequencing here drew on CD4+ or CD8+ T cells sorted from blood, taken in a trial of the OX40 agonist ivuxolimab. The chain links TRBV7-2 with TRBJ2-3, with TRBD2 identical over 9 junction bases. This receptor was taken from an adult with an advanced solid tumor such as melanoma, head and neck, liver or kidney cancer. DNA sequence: TGTGCCAGCAGGATAGCGGGAGAAGATACGCAGTATTTT. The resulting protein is CASRIAGEDTQYF.